This note documents a single T cell receptor (beta chain) sequence. V was shortened by 3 bases and J by 0 bases, with 9 bases between the two germline ends. Germline V lookup: CDR1 SGHRS, CDR2 YFSETQ. This CDR3 has 14 residues. Authors' processing steps: Amplification with reference gene primers provided the estimates of nucleated cell counts. The data were produced by immunoSEQ multiplex PCR, yet TCRdb's version contains in-frame clones alone and is incomplete. Clone size and V and J calls were adopted from that table, with D and trimming inferred from the DNA. The sample lists over 250,000 clones; around 90% were seen once. The data were obtained in a study of blood T cell repertoires in COVID-19. On the study more broadly: Acute-phase and convalescent COVID-19 samples originated in the United States, Italy and Spain. In each case, the material was cDNA or gDNA derived from T cells, B-cell-depleted T cells, or PBMCs.

The sequenced sample consisted of peripheral blood. The TCR was taken from a man aged 55 to 69 who had recovered from COVID-19. V and J are TRBV5-1 and TRBJ1-1, with D unclear. CDR3 in DNA: TGCGCCAGCAGCTCGTTAACTTTGAACACTGAAGCTTTCTTT. Translation: CASSSLTLNTEAFF. Full variable domain (remainder filled in from reference TRBV5-1 and TRBJ1-1): KAGVTQTPRYLIKTRGQQVTLSCSPISGHRSVSWYQQTPGQGLQFLFEYFSETQRNKGNFPGRFSGRQFSNSRSEMNVSTLELGDSALYLCASSSLTLNTEAFFGQGTRLTVV.